This T cell receptor (beta chain) was identified in a study of response to subunit inactivated influenza vaccine. General study results and limits: Only a handful of new T cells, the authors suggested, are recruited with each seasonal influenza vaccination.

Note on this clonotype: Its antigen is not identified.

TCRdb reanalysed the RT-PCR reads using MiXCR and keeps one entry per CDR3 protein. The sample includes fewer than 650,000 distinct CDR3 sequences, 10% to 15% of them seen just once. Germline CDR1 reads ENHRY; CDR2 reads SYGVKD. The V gene end was trimmed by 3 bases and the J gene end by 4 bases; junction bases not matched to a gene: 7. The CDR3 is made up of 15 amino acids. The sequencing used PBMCs from blood, collected roughly 47 days after vaccination. This clonotype originated in a man aged 50 or older who received an inactivated influenza vaccine. The chain employs TRBV10-3 and TRBJ2-5; TRBD1 aligns across 8 bases. CDR3 residues: CAISDDRGFVETQYF. In DNA form, the CDR3 reads TGTGCCATCAGTGATGACAGGGGTTTCGTAGAGACCCAGTACTTC.